This T cell receptor (beta chain) was recorded in a study of shared clonotypes between healthy human individuals. Regarding the study as a whole: Among the subsets, naive ones generally showed larger estimated richness than memory ones. It was expected that sequencing depth would affect clonotype sharing among donors.

Authors' data handling: Owing to the provision of junction-only sequences devoid of quality scores by immunoSEQ, filtering differed. The protocol was immunoSEQ multiplex PCR, while the TCRdb copy is restricted to in-frame clones and leaves out a portion. For V, J and clone size, that table is used; D and trimming come from the DNA. The data contain hundreds of thousands of clones, over 65% of them singletons. Notes on this clone: Antigen: not known.

The CDR3 sequence is 17 residues long. CDR1 is LNHDA, CDR2 SQIVND, per germline (reference sequence). The V and J ends lost 3 bases and 2 bases respectively, with 18 bases between them. This receptor was taken from a woman aged 25 to 39 in good health. Material for sequencing was memory CD4+ T cells sorted from blood. Subset denoted: CD45RA-negative fraction. The chain links TRBV19 to TRBJ2-3, with D tentatively TRBD1 (6 bases). The CDR3 nucleotides read TGTGCCAGTAGTATGGGGAACGGACAGAGTTTCACAGATACGCAGTATTTT. Translated, it gives CASSMGNGQSFTDTQYF. The variable domain in full, completed from reference TRBV19 and TRBJ2-3, reads DGGITQSPKYLFRKEGQNVTLSCEQNLNHDAMYWYRQDPGQGLRLIYYSQIVNDFQKGDIAEGYSVSREKKESFPLTVTSAQKNPTAFYLCASSMGNGQSFTDTQYFGPGTRLTVL.